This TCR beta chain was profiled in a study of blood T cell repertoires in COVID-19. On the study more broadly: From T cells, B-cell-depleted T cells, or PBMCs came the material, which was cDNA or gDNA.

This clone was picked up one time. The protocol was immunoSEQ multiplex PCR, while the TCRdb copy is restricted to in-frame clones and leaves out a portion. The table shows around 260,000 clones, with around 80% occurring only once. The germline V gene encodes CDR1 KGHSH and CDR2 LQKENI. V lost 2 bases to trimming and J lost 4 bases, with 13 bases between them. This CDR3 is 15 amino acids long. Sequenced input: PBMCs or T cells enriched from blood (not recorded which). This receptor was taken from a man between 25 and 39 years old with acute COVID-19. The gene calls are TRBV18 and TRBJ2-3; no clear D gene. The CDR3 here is CASSPGLGGSDTQYF. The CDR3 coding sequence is TGTGCCAGCTCACCAGGTTTAGGCGGATCAGATACGCAGTATTTT. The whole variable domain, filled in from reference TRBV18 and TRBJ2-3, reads NAGVMQNPRHLVRRRGQEARLRCSPMKGHSHVYWYRQLPEEGLKFMVYLQKENIIDESGMPKERFSAEFPKEGPSILRIQQVVRGDSAAYFCASSPGLGGSDTQYFGPGTRLTVL.